The entry that follows covers one T cell receptor beta chain sequence. Its antigen is unknown. This specimen comes from a study of cytomegalovirus exposure and HLA in healthy donors. Method: immunoSEQ multiplex PCR; TCRdb's copy keeps in-frame clones and lacks some. The table lists under 250,000 clones, 83% of them singletons, with roughly 5.5% in the top ten. The CDR3 runs 13 residues. V lost 9 bases and J 0 bases, leaving 8 bases between the germline ends. Germline values: CDR1 SGHNT, CDR2 YENEEA. Study outcomes and limitations: One later analysis, an examination of the 90 to 150 validation repertoires, found that first-cohort TCR clusters tended to co-occur in them.

This clonotype originated in a woman aged 18-29 years in good health and CMV-seronegative. Material for sequencing was PBMCs. The J gene is TRBJ1-4, the V gene TRBV11-3; D is uncertain. CDR3 sequence: CAREFATNEKLFF. The CDR3, as DNA: TGTGCCAGAGAGTTTGCAACTAATGAAAAACTGTTTTTT.